The present entry profiles one TCR beta chain with its context. Its specificity is not known. The PCR had 60 Vbeta and 13 Jbeta primers. Produced via immunoSEQ multiplex PCR; TCRdb's table is partial and in-frame only. Here the sample spans 90,000 to 150,000 clones, approximately 84% being singletons. CDR1 and CDR2 from the germline V gene are MDHEN and SYDVKM. CDR3 length: 12 residues. With V trimmed by 8 bases and J by 15 bases, 13 bases remained unmatched. The data derive from a study of cytomegalovirus exposure and HLA in healthy donors. Study conclusions and caveats: Immune exposure was documented only through CMV serostatus.

The TCR comes from a man aged 50-60 years in good health and CMV-seronegative. Sequencing input: PBMCs. The V call is TRBV28, the J call TRBJ1-5; 7 bases are a match to TRBD1. The CDR3 protein is CASLLPGQRLHF. The CDR3 bases are TGTGCCAGCCTACTCCCGGGACAGAGGTTGCATTTT.